Sequencing of this T cell receptor (beta chain) was carried out in a study of T cell responses to AZD1222 COVID-19 vaccine. Turning to the study itself: Investigators merged groups given second doses at roughly 4 or roughly 12 weeks.

TCRdb keeps only in-frame clones here, not all; method: immunoSEQ multiplex PCR. The repertoire holds 120,000 or so clones, with approximately 89% as singletons. As for this clone: Its antigen is currently unknown. Within the sample, other DNA sequences also encode this same CDR3.

V lost 1 base, J lost 4 bases, and 4 bases lay in between. Germline loops: CDR1 LGHDT, CDR2 YNNKEL (reference sequence). This CDR3 has 12 residues. Broader study findings: CD4 TCRs associated with vaccination spanned spike, dominating at 160-218 and 743-854. Baseline antibody screening turned up just six or seven seropositive AZD1222 recipients. Clonal diversity was possibly underestimated; the donors were predominantly white British and more often female.

The clonotype was recovered from an adult in good health. This specimen consisted of peripheral blood, obtained on day 0 of AZD1222 vaccination. This chain connects TRBV3-1 (or the pseudogene TRBV3-2) to TRBJ1-2; D call uncertain. The CDR3 spells CASSQVSYGYTF. The CDR3 DNA reads TGTGCCAGCAGCCAAGTCAGCTATGGCTACACCTTC.